This T cell receptor beta chain is from a study of technical replicates of blood from a handful of donors. Produced via immunoSEQ multiplex PCR; TCRdb's table is partial and in-frame only. Of tens of thousands of clones listed, over 85% are singletons. Trimming removed 0 bases from V and 4 bases from J; junction bases left unmatched: 4. The CDR3 spans 16 residues. From germline, CDR1 is SGHDN and CDR2 FVKESK. This chain connects TRBV14 to TRBJ2-1; 9 nucleotides line up with TRBD2. The receptor's source is a human donor in good health. Sequencing used T cells isolated from PBMCs. CDR3 loop: CASSQDETSGYNEQFF. The CDR3 region has the DNA TGTGCCAGCAGCCAAGATGAGACTAGCGGATACAATGAGCAGTTCTTC.